The 10 T cell receptor beta chains given below trace back to one sample, sequenced in a study of Graves' ophthalmopathy and Graves' hyperthyroidism. For repertoire sequencing, the TCR beta CDR3 regions were amplified from RNA transcripts. Following a first-round RT-PCR that used HTBI primers, a second-round multiplex PCR was carried out. TCRdb used MiXCR to reprocess the multiplex PCR reads, holding one entry per CDR3 protein. The table records around 400,000 distinct CDR3 sequences, approximately 20% of them present only once. The sequenced material came from peripheral blood. All receptors derive from a woman under 30 with Graves' ophthalmopathy.

This clonotype was picked up many times. The rearrangement links TRBV12-3 or TRBV12-4 to TRBJ2-7; D uncertain. The CDR3 totals 11 residues. Trimming pared 6 bases from V and 5 bases from J, leaving 8 bases between. In nucleotides, the CDR3 is TGTGCCAGCAGCGTACTTGACGAGCAGTACTTC. This translates into CASSVLDEQYF.

This sequence joins TRBV29-1 and TRBJ1-1, with no clear D. This CDR3 has 13 residues. V lost 1 base and J lost 4, with 10 bases in between. The germline V gene encodes CDR1 SQVTM and CDR2 ANQGSEA. The CDR3 is CSVEGEWSTEAFF. In DNA, the CDR3 is TGCAGCGTTGAAGGGGAGTGGAGCACTGAAGCTTTCTTT.

This sequence joins TRBV27 and TRBJ1-1, with TRBD1 matching 7 bases. Trimming took 3 bases from V and 5 from J; bases not matched to a gene: 9. CDR1 MNHEY and CDR2 SMNVEV come from the germline V gene (reference sequence). CDR3 length: 15 residues. CDR3 bases: TGTGCCAGCAGTTTCGTGGCAGGGGGTTGGACTGAAGCTTTCTTT. This translates into CASSFVAGGWTEAFF.

This clonotype was detected ten times or more. V is TRBV7-2 and J is TRBJ2-7; D is ambiguous. The V end lost 5 bases, the J end lost 6 bases, and 11 bases lay between the germline ends. Germline CDR1 reads SGHTA; CDR2 reads FQGNSA. The CDR3 consists of 12 residues. CDR3 residues: CASSPWWGEQYF. CDR3 in DNA: TGTGCCAGCAGCCCATGGTGGGGCGAGCAGTACTTC. Looking up the rest from reference TRBV7-2 and TRBJ2-7 gives the full variable domain: GAGVSQSPSNKVTEKGKDVELRCDPISGHTALYWYRQSLGQGLEFLIYFQGNSAPDKSGLPSDRFSAERTGGSVSTLTIQRTQQEDSAVYLCASSPWWGEQYFGPGTRLTVT.

The DNA of the CDR3 is TGCGCCAGCAGCTTCCTAGCGGGGGGACGAGACGAGCAGTACTTC. This encodes CASSFLAGGRDEQYF. This chain links TRBV5-1 with TRBJ2-7; the match to TRBD2 covers 11 bases. The CDR3 spans 15 residues. Germline V gives CDR1 SGHRS, CDR2 YFSETQ. J was trimmed by 5 bases and V by 2 bases; bases with no gene match: 6.

This clonotype occurred many times. This chain connects TRBV6-1 to TRBJ2-6; tentative D call: TRBD2 (6 bases). V lost 7 bases and J lost 0, with 13 bases in between. Germline CDR1 and CDR2: MNHNS and SASEGT. This CDR3 region has 16 residues. This CDR3 reads CASTQSGSSGANVLTF. The CDR3 DNA reads TGTGCCAGCACCCAAAGCGGGTCCTCTGGGGCCAACGTCCTGACTTTC.

This clonotype was seen ten or more times. V usage is TRBV28 and J usage is TRBJ1-1; D is ambiguous. V was cut by 8 bases and J by 4 bases, with 8 bases left in between. CDR1 is MDHEN and CDR2 is SYDVKM in the germline V gene. This CDR3 spans 11 amino acids. CDR3 sequence (DNA): TGTGCCAGCTCCGTTTCCACTGAAGCTTTCTTT. Its translation is CASSVSTEAFF. The variable domain in full, with the rest retrieved from reference TRBV28 and TRBJ1-1, is DVKVTQSSRYLVKRTGEKVFLECVQDMDHENMFWYRQDPGLGLRLIYFSYDVKMKEKGDIPEGYSVSREKKERFSLILESASTNQTSMYLCASSVSTEAFFGQGTRLTVV.

This clonotype has at least ten counts. The chain uses TRBV29-1 and TRBJ2-2; a possible D gene is TRBD2 (6 bases). The CDR3 spans 13 residues. V lost 5 bases to trimming and J lost 4 bases, with 11 bases between them. Per germline, CDR1 SQVTM and CDR2 ANQGSEA. CDR3 sequence reads: CSVSTGATGELFF. CDR3 in DNA: TGCAGCGTTAGTACGGGAGCCACCGGGGAGCTGTTTTTT.

At least ten counts were recorded for this clonotype. The chain recombines TRBV29-1 with TRBJ2-4; D possibly corresponds to TRBD2 (5 bases). The length of the CDR3 is 13 residues. CDR1 SQVTM and CDR2 ANQGSEA come from the germline V gene. Trimming stripped 6 bases from V and 3 bases from J, with 12 bases between. As DNA, the CDR3 is TGCAGCGTCAGGTCGAGCGGCAAAAACATTCAGTACTTC. Protein product: CSVRSSGKNIQYF.

Ten or more counts support this clonotype. The V and J genes are TRBV28 and TRBJ2-7; D unresolved. Trimming took 5 bases from V and 2 from J, leaving 7 bases between them. The CDR3 sequence is 12 residues long. Germline CDR1 and CDR2: MDHEN and SYDVKM. CDR3 amino acids: CASSDEPYEQYF. The CDR3 region has the DNA TGTGCCAGCAGTGACGAACCCTACGAGCAGTACTTC.